The 28 T cell receptor beta chains below all came from one sample that was sequenced in a study of T cell changes during pregnancy in multiple sclerosis. The assay was immunoSEQ multiplex PCR, and TCRdb's table has in-frame clones only and misses some. The table has 120,000 or so clones, approximately 93% seen once. The input for sequencing was peripheral blood, taken before pregnancy. These receptor sequences come from a female donor with multiple sclerosis, enrolled in a pregnancy study.

This rearrangement joins TRBV5-6 to TRBJ2-1, with TRBD1 identical over 10 bases. Germline V gene sequence: CDR1 SGHDT, CDR2 YYEEEE. V lost 4 bases, J lost 6 bases, and 10 bases stayed unmatched. This CDR3 has 16 amino acids. CDR3 in DNA: TGTGCCAGCAGCACGTTCGGACAGGGGGTCCTCAATGAGCAGTTCTTC. Translation: CASSTFGQGVLNEQFF.

The rearrangement joins TRBV28 to TRBJ1-5; 7 nucleotides agree with TRBD1. J lost 3 bases, V lost 6 bases, and 11 bases had no gene match. Germline V gene data show CDR1 as MDHEN and CDR2 as SYDVKM. CDR3 size: 16 residues. The CDR3 nucleotides read TGTGCCAGCAGCCAGAGGACAGGTAGCTTCAATCAGCCCCAGCATTTT. It codes for CASSQRTGSFNQPQHF.

This clone was picked up one time. The sample has other DNA sequences that encode this CDR3 too. The chain recombines TRBV19 with TRBJ1-5; 11 bases map to TRBD1. Germline lookup yields CDR1 LNHDA and CDR2 SQIVND (reference sequence). The CDR3 is made up of 16 amino acids. The trim removed 8 bases at V and 6 bases at J, leaving 12 bases unmatched. The CDR3 region has the DNA TGTGCCAGTGGGCCCGGACAGGGGGCGCACGGTCAGCCCCAGCATTTT. This translates into CASGPGQGAHGQPQHF.

The chain links TRBV6-1 to TRBJ2-2; 7 nucleotides agree with TRBD1. The CDR3 covers 15 residues. J lost 4 bases, V lost 5 bases, and 7 bases had no gene match. Germline V CDR1 and CDR2: MNHNS, SASEGT. For the CDR3, the DNA is TGTGCCAGCAGTATCACAGGGGACGGCACCGGGGAGCTGTTTTTT. This sequence encodes CASSITGDGTGELFF.

V and J are TRBV5-1 and TRBJ1-1, with 7 bases matching TRBD1. With V trimmed by 4 bases and J by 8 bases, 11 bases remained unmatched. This CDR3 region has 14 residues. Looked up from germline, CDR1 is SGHRS and CDR2 is YFSETQ. CDR3 DNA sequence: TGCGCCAGCAGCCCTTCCGGGACAGCGACGGAAGCTTTCTTT. This gives the protein CASSPSGTATEAFF.

The V call is TRBV5-1, the J call TRBJ2-1, with 9 positions matching TRBD2. CDR3 length: 15 residues. V lost 2 bases, J lost 2 bases, and 2 bases stayed unmatched. CDR1 SGHRS and CDR2 YFSETQ come from the germline V gene. The CDR3 region has the DNA TGCGCCAGCAGCTTTCAGCGGGGGGCCTACAATGAGCAGTTCTTC. Translating gives CASSFQRGAYNEQFF.

The V and J genes are TRBV29-1 and TRBJ2-5; 9 bases fit TRBD1. The CDR3 is made up of 14 amino acids. Germline CDR1 reads SQVTM; CDR2 reads ANQGSEA. Trimming removed 3 bases from V and 5 bases from J; junction bases left unmatched: 7. CDR3 sequence: CSVEDTGGRETQYF. The DNA of the CDR3 is TGCAGCGTTGAGGACACAGGGGGCCGGGAGACCCAGTACTTC.

V gene TRBV6-5 combines with J gene TRBJ1-1; 10 bases are shared with TRBD1. Germline V gene data show CDR1 as MNHEY and CDR2 as SVGAGI. This CDR3 region has 13 residues. V dropped 5 bases and J dropped 9; count of bases not matched to a gene: 6. The CDR3 spells CASSTLDRGKAFF. In DNA, the CDR3 is TGTGCCAGCAGTACCTTGGACAGGGGGAAAGCTTTCTTT.

The chain employs TRBV15 and TRBJ1-1; TRBD1 might be the D (6 bases). Trimming cost V 0 bases and J 4 bases, with 18 bases left between them. Germline assignment: CDR1 LNHNV and CDR2 YYDKDF (reference sequence). This CDR3 has 17 residues. The CDR3 here is CATSRDPDRGAITEAFF. In DNA, the CDR3 is TGTGCCACCAGCAGAGATCCGGACCGGGGGGCGATCACTGAAGCTTTCTTT.

The V call is TRBV2, the J call TRBJ2-1, with D possibly TRBD2 on 6 matching bases. Trimming took 4 bases from V and 6 from J, leaving 10 bases between them. This CDR3 is built from 13 residues. Germline CDR1 SNHLY, CDR2 FYNNEI. The CDR3 DNA is TGTGCCAGCAGTGTCGGAGGGGCCAATGAGCAGTTCTTC. Translation: CASSVGGANEQFF.

The chain has TRBV7-3 and TRBJ2-5; D possibly corresponds to TRBD1 (7 bases). Germline lookup yields CDR1 SGHTA and CDR2 FQGTGA. This CDR3 has 15 amino acids. Trimming pared 5 bases from V and 8 bases from J, leaving 21 bases between. For the CDR3, the DNA is TGTGCCAGCAGCCCCGGGATGGCCAGGGGGGCAACCCAGTACTTC. Its protein product is CASSPGMARGATQYF.

This chain links TRBV5-5 with TRBJ1-1; D not resolved. This CDR3 region has 14 residues. CDR1 and CDR2 (germline): SGHKS, YYEKEE (reference sequence). Trimming stripped 2 bases from V and 0 bases from J, with 8 bases between. CDR3 amino acids: CASSFELLNTEAFF. In DNA form, the CDR3 reads TGTGCCAGCAGCTTTGAACTCTTGAACACTGAAGCTTTCTTT.

This chain connects TRBV6-5 to TRBJ1-3, with D unresolved. CDR3 length: 11 amino acids. V dropped 6 bases and J dropped 4 bases, with 4 bases sitting between them. Germline V gives CDR1 MNHEY, CDR2 SVGAGI. Here the CDR3 reads CASRQGNTIYF. The CDR3 DNA sequence: TGTGCCAGCAGGCAGGGAAACACCATATATTTT.

This sequence joins TRBV6-1 and TRBJ1-3; D is possibly TRBD1 (5 bases). CDR3 size: 17 residues. Trimming removed 2 bases at V and 4 bases at J, with 18 bases between. The germline gives CDR1 MNHNS, CDR2 SASEGT. The CDR3 nucleotides are TGTGCCAGCAGTGAACAACCCCCGGGGGGGACCGGAAACACCATATATTTT. This sequence encodes CASSEQPPGGTGNTIYF.

V gene TRBV28 combines with J gene TRBJ1-5; 10 bases agree with TRBD1. The junction had 17 bases not matched to a gene; V was cut back by 6 bases and J by 6 bases. CDR1 and CDR2 (germline): MDHEN, SYDVKM. This CDR3 region has 18 residues. In DNA form, the CDR3 reads TGTGCCAGCAGCCCCCACCCTGAGACAGGGGGCGAGGGTCAGCCCCAGCATTTT. Translation gives CASSPHPETGGEGQPQHF.

The chain uses TRBV11-2 and TRBJ2-2; 10 nucleotides agree with TRBD1. Per germline, CDR1 SGHAT and CDR2 FQNNGV. J was trimmed by 5 bases and V by 1 base; bases with no gene match: 1. CDR3 length: 15 amino acids. CDR3 DNA: TGTGCCAGCAGCTTAGGGGACAGGGGAACCGGGGAGCTGTTTTTT. It specifies CASSLGDRGTGELFF.

The chain carries TRBV6-1 and TRBJ2-2, with 11 bases fitting TRBD1. The germline CDR1 and CDR2 sequences are MNHNS and SASEGT. The CDR3 length is 16 residues. V shed 4 bases and J 5 bases; nucleotides not matched to a gene: 6. CDR3 region: CASSGGTGGLTGELFF. The CDR3 DNA reads as TGTGCCAGCAGTGGGGGGACAGGGGGGCTGACCGGGGAGCTGTTTTTT.

V gene TRBV9 combines with J gene TRBJ1-1; D possibly corresponds to TRBD1 (5 bases). Germline CDR1 is SGDLS and CDR2 is YYNGEE. CDR3 length equals 14 residues. V was trimmed by 1 base and J by 3 bases, leaving 10 bases between them. This chain's CDR3 is CASSVQGQDTEAFF. Here the CDR3 DNA reads TGTGCCAGCAGCGTACAGGGTCAAGACACTGAAGCTTTCTTT.

In this sample, this clone turned up once. The chain employs TRBV6-6 and TRBJ1-3; D is unresolved. This CDR3 comprises 15 residues. CDR1 and CDR2 (germline): MNHNY, SVGAGI (reference sequence). The V end was cut by 6 bases, the J end by 2 bases, with 14 bases between. The CDR3 reads CASRASTGTGNTIYF. DNA of the CDR3: TGTGCCAGCAGGGCCTCCACGGGAACTGGAAACACCATATATTTT.

This clone showed up just once. The V gene is TRBV7-2, the J gene TRBJ2-4; 11 nucleotides align to TRBD2. Germline CDR1 SGHTA, CDR2 FQGNSA. The length of the CDR3 is 14 residues. J was trimmed by 14 bases and V by 5 bases; bases with no gene match: 11. CDR3 in amino acids: CASSILLAGGVKYF. For the CDR3, the DNA is TGTGCCAGCAGCATCCTTTTAGCGGGAGGGGTCAAGTACTTC.

This chain joins TRBV15 and TRBJ2-3, with TRBD2 matching 7 bases. The CDR3 has 17 residues. Germline CDR1 is LNHNV and CDR2 is YYDKDF (reference sequence). The J segment lost 4 bases and the V segment lost 3 bases, leaving 13 bases of the junction unmatched. CDR3 sequence (DNA): TGTGCCACCAGCAGGCCTAGCCTAGCGGCGACAGCAGATACGCAGTATTTT. Residues: CATSRPSLAATADTQYF.

V and J are TRBV28 and TRBJ1-2; the D is unclear. V was clipped by 7 bases and J by 2 bases, with 14 bases between them. The CDR3 length is 14 residues. Germline V lookup: CDR1 MDHEN, CDR2 SYDVKM. In DNA form, the CDR3 reads TGTGCCAGCACCCCGGGAGGGAGGAACTATGGCTACACCTTC. As protein: CASTPGGRNYGYTF.

This clone was counted once. In the same sample, other DNA sequences code for this CDR3. The rearrangement joins TRBV5-1 to TRBJ1-2; TRBD1 matches 8 bases. The CDR3 has 14 residues. Germline CDR1 and CDR2: SGHRS and YFSETQ. Trimming took 4 bases from V and 4 from J; bases not matched to a gene: 6. The CDR3 loop reads CASSLGQGAYGYTF. DNA of the CDR3: TGCGCCAGCAGCCTCGGACAGGGCGCCTATGGCTACACCTTC.

The chain couples TRBV30 to TRBJ2-1; 9 bases align to TRBD2. The CDR3 is 14 amino acids. V shed 1 base and J 5 bases; nucleotides not matched to a gene: 3. The germline V gene has CDR1 GTSNPN and CDR2 SVGIG (reference sequence). CDR3 loop: CAWSGLAVNNEQFF. The CDR3 region has the DNA TGTGCCTGGAGTGGACTAGCGGTAAACAATGAGCAGTTCTTC.

This sequence joins TRBV2 and TRBJ2-5; maybe TRBD1 (6 bases). V lost 10 bases and J 5 bases, leaving 23 bases between the germline ends. Germline V CDR1 and CDR2: SNHLY, FYNNEI. CDR3 length: 15 amino acids. Written as DNA, the CDR3 is TGTGCCAACTCAAGAGAGACAGGTCGGAGGGAGACCCAGTACTTC. Translation: CANSRETGRRETQYF.

The J gene is TRBJ2-5, the V gene TRBV30; D not resolved. CDR1 and CDR2 (germline): GTSNPN, SVGIG (reference sequence). The CDR3 consists of 12 residues. Trimming took 4 bases from V and 0 from J, leaving 6 bases between them. CDR3 DNA sequence: TGTGCCTGGACACAGAACCAAGAGACCCAGTACTTC. This translates into CAWTQNQETQYF. The full variable domain, in which reference TRBV30 and TRBJ2-5 provide the parts outside the CDR3, is SQTIHQWPATLVQPVGSPLSLECTVEGTSNPNLYWYRQAAGRGLQLLFYSVGIGQISSEVPQNLSASRPQDRQFILSSKKLLLSDSGFYLCAWTQNQETQYFGPGTRLLVL.

This sequence joins TRBV4-1 and TRBJ1-4; no clear D. Germline V gene sequence: CDR1 MGHRA, CDR2 YSYEKL. V shed 0 bases and J shed 10 bases, with 6 bases lying between them. The CDR3 totals 12 residues. The CDR3 bases are TGCGCCAGCAGCCAAGATTGGGCAAAACTGTTTTTT. Amino acid sequence: CASSQDWAKLFF.

This clone was counted once. V is TRBV7-9 and J is TRBJ2-7; 7 positions agree with TRBD2. Germline CDR1 reads SEHNR; CDR2 reads FQNEAQ (reference sequence). The CDR3 runs to 15 residues. With 6 bases clipped from V and 1 base from J, the junction kept 9 bases outside the gene matches. CDR3: CASSQAGIFSYEQYF. The DNA for the CDR3 is TGTGCCAGCAGTCAAGCGGGGATCTTTTCCTACGAGCAGTACTTC.